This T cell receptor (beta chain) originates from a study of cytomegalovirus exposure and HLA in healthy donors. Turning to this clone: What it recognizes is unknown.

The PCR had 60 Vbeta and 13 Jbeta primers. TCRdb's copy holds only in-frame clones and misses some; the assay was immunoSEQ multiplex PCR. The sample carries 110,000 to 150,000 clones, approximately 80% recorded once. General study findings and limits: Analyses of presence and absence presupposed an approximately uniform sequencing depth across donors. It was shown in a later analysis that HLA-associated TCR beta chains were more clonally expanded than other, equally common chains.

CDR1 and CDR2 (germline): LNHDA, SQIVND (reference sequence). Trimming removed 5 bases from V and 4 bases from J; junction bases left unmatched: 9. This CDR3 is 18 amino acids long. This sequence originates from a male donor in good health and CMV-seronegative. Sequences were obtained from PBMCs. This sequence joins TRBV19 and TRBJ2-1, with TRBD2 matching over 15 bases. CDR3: CASSRTSGRALTYNEQFF. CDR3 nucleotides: TGTGCCAGTAGTCGGACTAGCGGGAGGGCCCTAACTTACAATGAGCAGTTCTTC.